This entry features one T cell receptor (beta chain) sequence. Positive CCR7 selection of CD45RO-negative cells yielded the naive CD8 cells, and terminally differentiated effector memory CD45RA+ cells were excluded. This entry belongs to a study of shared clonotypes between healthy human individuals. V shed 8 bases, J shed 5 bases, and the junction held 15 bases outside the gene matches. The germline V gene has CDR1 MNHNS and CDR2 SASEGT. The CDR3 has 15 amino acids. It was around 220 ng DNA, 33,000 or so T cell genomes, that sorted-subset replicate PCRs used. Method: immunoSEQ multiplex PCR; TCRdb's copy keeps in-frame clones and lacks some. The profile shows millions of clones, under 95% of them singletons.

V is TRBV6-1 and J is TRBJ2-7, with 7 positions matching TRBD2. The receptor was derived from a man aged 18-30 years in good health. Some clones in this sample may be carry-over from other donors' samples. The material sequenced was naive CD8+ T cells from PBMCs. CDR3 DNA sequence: TGTGCCAGCCGGGGGTGGGAGGGATCGAGAAACGAGCAGTACTTC. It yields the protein CASRGWEGSRNEQYF.